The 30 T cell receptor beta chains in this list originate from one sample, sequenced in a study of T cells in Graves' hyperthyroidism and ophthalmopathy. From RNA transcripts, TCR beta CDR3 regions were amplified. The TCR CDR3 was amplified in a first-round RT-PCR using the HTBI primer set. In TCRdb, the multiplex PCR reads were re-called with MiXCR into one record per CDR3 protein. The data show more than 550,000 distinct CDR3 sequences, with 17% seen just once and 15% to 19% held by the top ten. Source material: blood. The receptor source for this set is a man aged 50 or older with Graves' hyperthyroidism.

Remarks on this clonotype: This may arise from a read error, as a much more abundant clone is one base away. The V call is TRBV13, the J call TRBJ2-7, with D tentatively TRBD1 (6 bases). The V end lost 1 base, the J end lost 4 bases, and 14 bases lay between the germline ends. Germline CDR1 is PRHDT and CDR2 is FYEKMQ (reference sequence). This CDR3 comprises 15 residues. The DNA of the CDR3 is TGTGCCAGCAGCTTAGCAGGACAGCAACAGTACGAGCAGTACTTC. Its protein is CASSLAGQQQYEQYF.

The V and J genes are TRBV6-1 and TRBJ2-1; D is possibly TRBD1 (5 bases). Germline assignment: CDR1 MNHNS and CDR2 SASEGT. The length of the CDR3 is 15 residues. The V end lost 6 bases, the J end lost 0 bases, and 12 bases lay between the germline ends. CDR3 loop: CASSEQARSYNEQFF. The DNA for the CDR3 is TGTGCCAGCAGCGAACAGGCGCGCTCCTACAATGAGCAGTTCTTC.

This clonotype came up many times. CDR3: CASSYSGEGYTF. The CDR3 DNA reads as TGTGCCAGCAGTTACTCTGGGGAAGGCTACACCTTC. The chain recombines TRBV6-5 with TRBJ1-2; D is ambiguous. Trimming removed 0 bases at V and 8 bases at J, with 7 bases between. The CDR3 is 12 residues long. Germline-derived CDR1 and CDR2 are MNHEY and SVGAGI.

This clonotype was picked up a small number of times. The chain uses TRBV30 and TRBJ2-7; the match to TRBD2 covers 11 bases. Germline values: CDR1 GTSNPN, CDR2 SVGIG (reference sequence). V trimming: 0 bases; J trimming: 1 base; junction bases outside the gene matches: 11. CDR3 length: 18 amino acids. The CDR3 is CAWSVKGLAGGISYEQYF. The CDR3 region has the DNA TGTGCCTGGAGTGTTAAAGGGCTAGCGGGGGGAATTTCCTACGAGCAGTACTTC. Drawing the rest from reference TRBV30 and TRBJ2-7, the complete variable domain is SQTIHQWPATLVQPVGSPLSLECTVEGTSNPNLYWYRQAAGRGLQLLFYSVGIGQISSEVPQNLSASRPQDRQFILSSKKLLLSDSGFYLCAWSVKGLAGGISYEQYFGPGTRLTVT.

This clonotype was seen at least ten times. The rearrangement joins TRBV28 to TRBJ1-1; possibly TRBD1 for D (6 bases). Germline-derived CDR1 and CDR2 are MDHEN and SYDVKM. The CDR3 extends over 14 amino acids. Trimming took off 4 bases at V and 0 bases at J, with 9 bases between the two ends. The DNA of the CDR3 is TGTGCCAGCAGTTACGACAGGCTGAACACTGAAGCTTTCTTT. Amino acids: CASSYDRLNTEAFF.

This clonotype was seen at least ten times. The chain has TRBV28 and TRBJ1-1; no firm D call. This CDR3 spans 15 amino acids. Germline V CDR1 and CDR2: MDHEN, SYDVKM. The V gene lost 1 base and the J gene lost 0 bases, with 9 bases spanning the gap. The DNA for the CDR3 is TGTGCCAGCAGTTTATTAGGCAGATTGAACACTGAAGCTTTCTTT. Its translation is CASSLLGRLNTEAFF.

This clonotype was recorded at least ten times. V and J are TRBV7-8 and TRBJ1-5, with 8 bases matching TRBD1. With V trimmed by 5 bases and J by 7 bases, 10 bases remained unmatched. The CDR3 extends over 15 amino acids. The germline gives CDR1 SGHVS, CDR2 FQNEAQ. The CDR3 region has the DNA TGTGCCAGCAGCCCTCGGACAGGGTTCGGGCAGCCCCAGCATTTT. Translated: CASSPRTGFGQPQHF.

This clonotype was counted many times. CDR3 in DNA: TGTGCCAGCAGTTTTTCCTCAAACGAACCAGGGACGGAGGGAACTGAAGCTTTCTTT. This translates into CASSFSSNEPGTEGTEAFF. The chain uses TRBV6-2 or TRBV6-3 and TRBJ1-1; a weak D match, TRBD1 (5 bases). Between the trimmed V and J ends, which lost 4 bases and 5 bases, there was a span of 29 bases. CDR1 is MNHEY and CDR2 is SVGEGT in the germline V gene. This CDR3 region has 19 residues.

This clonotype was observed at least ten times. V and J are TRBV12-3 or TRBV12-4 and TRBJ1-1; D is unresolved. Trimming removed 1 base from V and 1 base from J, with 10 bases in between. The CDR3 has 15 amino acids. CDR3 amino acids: CASSLVKGWNTEAFF. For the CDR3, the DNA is TGTGCCAGCAGTTTAGTGAAGGGCTGGAACACTGAAGCTTTCTTT.

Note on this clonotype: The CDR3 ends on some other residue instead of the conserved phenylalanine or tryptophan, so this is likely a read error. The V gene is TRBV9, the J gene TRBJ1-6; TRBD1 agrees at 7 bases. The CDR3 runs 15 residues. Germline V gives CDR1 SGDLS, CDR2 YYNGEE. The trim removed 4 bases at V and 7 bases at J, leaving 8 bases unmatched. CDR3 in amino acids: CASSISRDSNSPLHL. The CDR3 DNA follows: TGTGCCAGCAGCATTTCCCGGGACAGCAATTCACCCCTCCACCTT.

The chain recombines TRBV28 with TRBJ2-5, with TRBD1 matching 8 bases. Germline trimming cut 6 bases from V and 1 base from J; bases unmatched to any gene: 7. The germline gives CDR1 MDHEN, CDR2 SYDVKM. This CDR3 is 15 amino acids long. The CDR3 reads CASSPGDRIQETQYF. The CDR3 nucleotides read TGTGCCAGCAGCCCGGGGGACAGGATCCAAGAGACCCAGTACTTC.

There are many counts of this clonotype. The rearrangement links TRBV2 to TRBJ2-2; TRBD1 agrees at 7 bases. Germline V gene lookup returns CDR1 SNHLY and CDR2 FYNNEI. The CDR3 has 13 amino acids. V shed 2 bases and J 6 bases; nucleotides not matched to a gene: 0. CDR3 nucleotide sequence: TGTGCCAGCAGTGAACAGGGGGCCGGGGAGCTGTTTTTT. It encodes CASSEQGAGELFF.

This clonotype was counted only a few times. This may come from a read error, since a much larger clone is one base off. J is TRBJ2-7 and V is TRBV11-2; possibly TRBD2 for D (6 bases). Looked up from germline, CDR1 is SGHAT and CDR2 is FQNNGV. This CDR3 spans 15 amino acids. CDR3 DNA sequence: TGTGCCAGCAGCTTAGTCGGGGGTAGGAATTACGGGCAGTACTTC. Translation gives CASSLVGGRNYGQYF. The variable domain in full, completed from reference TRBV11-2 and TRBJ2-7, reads EAGVAQSPRYKIIEKRQSVAFWCNPISGHATLYWYQQILGQGPKLLIQFQNNGVVDDSQLPKDRFSAERLKGVDSTLKIQPAKLEDSAVYLCASSLVGGRNYGQYFGPGTRLTVT.

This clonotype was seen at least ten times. In nucleotides, the CDR3 is TGTGCCAGCACGGAACAGGCCCGTAATGAAAAACTGTTTTTT. The encoded protein is CASTEQARNEKLFF. This chain joins TRBV28 and TRBJ1-4; tentatively, D is TRBD1 (5 bases). This CDR3 is 14 amino acids long. The V gene lost 7 bases and the J gene lost 4 bases, with 13 bases spanning the gap. Germline CDR1 is MDHEN and CDR2 is SYDVKM.

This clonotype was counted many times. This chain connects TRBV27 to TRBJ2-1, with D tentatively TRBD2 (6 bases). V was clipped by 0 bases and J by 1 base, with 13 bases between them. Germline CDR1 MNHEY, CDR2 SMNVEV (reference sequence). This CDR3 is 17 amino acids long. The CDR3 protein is CASSLSMEGRSYNEQFF. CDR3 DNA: TGTGCCAGCAGTTTATCGATGGAGGGGAGGTCCTACAATGAGCAGTTCTTC.

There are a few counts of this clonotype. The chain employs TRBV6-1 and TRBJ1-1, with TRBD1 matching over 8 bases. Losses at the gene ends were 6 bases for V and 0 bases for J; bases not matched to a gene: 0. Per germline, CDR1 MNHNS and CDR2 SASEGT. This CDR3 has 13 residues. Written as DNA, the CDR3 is TGTGCCAGCAGACAGGGGGTGAACACTGAAGCTTTCTTT. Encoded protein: CASRQGVNTEAFF.

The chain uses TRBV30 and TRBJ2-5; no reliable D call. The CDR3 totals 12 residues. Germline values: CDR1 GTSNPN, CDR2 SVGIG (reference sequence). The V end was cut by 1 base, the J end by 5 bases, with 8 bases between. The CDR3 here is CAWSAGDETQYF. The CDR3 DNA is TGTGCCTGGAGTGCTGGGGATGAGACCCAGTACTTC. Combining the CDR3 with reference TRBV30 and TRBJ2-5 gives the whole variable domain SQTIHQWPATLVQPVGSPLSLECTVEGTSNPNLYWYRQAAGRGLQLLFYSVGIGQISSEVPQNLSASRPQDRQFILSSKKLLLSDSGFYLCAWSAGDETQYFGPGTRLLVL.

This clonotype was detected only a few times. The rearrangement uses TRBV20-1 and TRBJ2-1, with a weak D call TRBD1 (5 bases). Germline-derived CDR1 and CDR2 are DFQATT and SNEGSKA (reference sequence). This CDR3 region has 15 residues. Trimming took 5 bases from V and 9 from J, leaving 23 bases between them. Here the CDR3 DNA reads TGCAGTGCTGCGCGGATATTGGGGCCAGCCGGTGAGCAGTTCTTC. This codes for CSAARILGPAGEQFF.

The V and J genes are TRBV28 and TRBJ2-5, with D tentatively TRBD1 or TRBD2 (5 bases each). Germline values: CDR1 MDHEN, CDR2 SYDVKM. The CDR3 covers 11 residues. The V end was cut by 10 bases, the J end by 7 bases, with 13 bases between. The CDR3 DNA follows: TGTGCCACCTGGGACGGAGTGACCCAGTACTTC. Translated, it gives CATWDGVTQYF.

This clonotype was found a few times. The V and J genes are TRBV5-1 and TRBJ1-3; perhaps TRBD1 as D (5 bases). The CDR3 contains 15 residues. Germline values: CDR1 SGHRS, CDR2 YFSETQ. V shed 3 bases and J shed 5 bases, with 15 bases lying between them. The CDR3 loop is CASSSSGTERNTIYF. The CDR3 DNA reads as TGCGCCAGCAGCTCCTCCGGGACGGAAAGAAACACCATATATTTT. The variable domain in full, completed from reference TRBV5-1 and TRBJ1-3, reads KAGVTQTPRYLIKTRGQQVTLSCSPISGHRSVSWYQQTPGQGLQFLFEYFSETQRNKGNFPGRFSGRQFSNSRSEMNVSTLELGDSALYLCASSSSGTERNTIYFGEGSWLTVV.

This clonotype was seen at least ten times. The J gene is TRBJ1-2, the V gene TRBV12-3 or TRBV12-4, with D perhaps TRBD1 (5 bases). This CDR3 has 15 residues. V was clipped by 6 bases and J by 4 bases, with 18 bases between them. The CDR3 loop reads CASSWARRVPYGYTF. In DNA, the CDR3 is TGTGCCAGCAGCTGGGCGCGCAGGGTCCCCTATGGCTACACCTTC.

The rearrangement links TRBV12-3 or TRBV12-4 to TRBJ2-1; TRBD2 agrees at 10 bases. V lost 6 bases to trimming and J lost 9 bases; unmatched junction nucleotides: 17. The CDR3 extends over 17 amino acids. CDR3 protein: CASSSSRGRLAGAEQFF. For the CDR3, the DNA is TGTGCCAGCAGCTCCTCCCGGGGGCGGCTAGCGGGAGCTGAGCAGTTCTTC.

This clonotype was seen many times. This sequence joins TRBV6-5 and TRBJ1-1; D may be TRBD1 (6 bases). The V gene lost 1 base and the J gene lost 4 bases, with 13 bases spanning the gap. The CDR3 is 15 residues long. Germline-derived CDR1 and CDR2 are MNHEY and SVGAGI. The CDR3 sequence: CASSYWGRRSTEAFF. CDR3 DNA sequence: TGTGCCAGCAGTTACTGGGGGCGCAGGAGCACTGAAGCTTTCTTT.

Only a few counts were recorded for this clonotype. In nucleotides, the CDR3 is TGTGCCAGCAGGGCTAGCGGGAGACGTACGCAGTATTTT. Its translation is CASRASGRRTQYF. The rearrangement joins TRBV25-1 to TRBJ2-3, with 10 bases fitting TRBD2. Germline V gene sequence: CDR1 MGHDK, CDR2 SYGVNS. The J segment lost 8 bases and the V segment lost 6 bases, leaving 5 bases of the junction unmatched. The CDR3 loop spans 13 amino acids.

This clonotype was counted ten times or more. The CDR3 coding sequence is TGTGCCAGCAGTTACCTCGGGACAGGGTTTGAGACCCAGTACTTC. It yields the protein CASSYLGTGFETQYF. The chain has TRBV6-1 and TRBJ2-5, with 9 bases that match TRBD1. Germline V lookup: CDR1 MNHNS, CDR2 SASEGT. With 5 bases clipped from V and 5 bases from J, the junction kept 9 bases outside the gene matches. The CDR3 is 15 amino acids.

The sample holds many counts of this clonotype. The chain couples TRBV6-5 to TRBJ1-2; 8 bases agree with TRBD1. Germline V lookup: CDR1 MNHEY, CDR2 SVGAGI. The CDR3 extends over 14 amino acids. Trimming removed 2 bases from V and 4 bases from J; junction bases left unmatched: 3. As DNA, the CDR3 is TGTGCCAGCAGTTACCCTACAGGGGGCTATGGCTACACCTTC. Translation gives CASSYPTGGYGYTF.

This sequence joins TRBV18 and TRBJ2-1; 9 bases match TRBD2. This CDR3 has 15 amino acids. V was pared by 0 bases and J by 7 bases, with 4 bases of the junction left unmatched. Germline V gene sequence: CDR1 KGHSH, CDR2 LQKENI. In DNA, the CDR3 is TGTGCCAGCTCACCACCTAGCGGGAGTAGGAATGAGCAGTTCTTC. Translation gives CASSPPSGSRNEQFF.

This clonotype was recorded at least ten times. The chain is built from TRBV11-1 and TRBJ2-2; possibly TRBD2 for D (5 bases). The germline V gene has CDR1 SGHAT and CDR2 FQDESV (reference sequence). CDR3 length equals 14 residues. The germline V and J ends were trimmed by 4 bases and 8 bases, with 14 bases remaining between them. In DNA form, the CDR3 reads TGTGCCAGCAGCTCGTATACCCGGGGAGGGGAGCTGTTTTTT. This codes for CASSSYTRGGELFF.

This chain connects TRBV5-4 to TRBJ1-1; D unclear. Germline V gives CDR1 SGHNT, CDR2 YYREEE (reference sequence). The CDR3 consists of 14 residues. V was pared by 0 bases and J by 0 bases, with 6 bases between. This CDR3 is CASSLDQVNTEAFF. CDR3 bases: TGTGCCAGCAGCTTGGACCAAGTGAACACTGAAGCTTTCTTT. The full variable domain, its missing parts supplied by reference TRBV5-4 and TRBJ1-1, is ETGVTQSPTHLIKTRGQQVTLRCSSQSGHNTVSWYQQALGQGPQFIFQYYREEENGRGNFPPRFSGLQFPNYSSELNVNALELDDSALYLCASSLDQVNTEAFFGQGTRLTVV.

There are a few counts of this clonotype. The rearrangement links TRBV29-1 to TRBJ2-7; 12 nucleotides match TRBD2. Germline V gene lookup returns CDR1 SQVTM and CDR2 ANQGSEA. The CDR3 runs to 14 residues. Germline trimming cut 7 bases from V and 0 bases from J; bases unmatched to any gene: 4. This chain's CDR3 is CSAALAGGSYEQYF. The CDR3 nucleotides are TGCAGCGCAGCACTAGCGGGAGGCTCCTACGAGCAGTACTTC.